This T cell receptor beta chain emerged from a study of blood T cell repertoires in COVID-19. Across the study: The study drew acute and convalescent COVID-19 samples from the United States, Italy and Spain. Sample material is recorded as cDNA or gDNA derived from T cells, B-cell-depleted T cells, or PBMCs.

Seattle participants joined during active infection and were tracked over time. As processed by the authors: For nucleated cells, counts were estimated from reference gene primer amplification. Profiling relied on immunoSEQ multiplex PCR, and the TCRdb table lists in-frame clones only, not all of them. The V and J calls and clone size were taken over from that table, and D and trimming were inferred from the DNA. The sample consists of about 58,000 clones, more than 80% of them appearing once. The CDR3 contains 12 residues. Trimming took off 0 bases at V and 6 bases at J, with 5 bases between the two ends. The germline CDR1 and CDR2 sequences are LGHDT and YNNKEL (reference sequence).

V is TRBV3-1 (or the pseudogene TRBV3-2) and J is TRBJ1-1; D gene ambiguous. Sequences were obtained from peripheral blood. The TCR was taken from a man between 60 and 70 years old with COVID-19, enrolled during active disease. In nucleotides, the CDR3 is TGTGCCAGCAGCCAAGAAGAGGCTGAAGCTTTCTTT. Residues: CASSQEEAEAFF.